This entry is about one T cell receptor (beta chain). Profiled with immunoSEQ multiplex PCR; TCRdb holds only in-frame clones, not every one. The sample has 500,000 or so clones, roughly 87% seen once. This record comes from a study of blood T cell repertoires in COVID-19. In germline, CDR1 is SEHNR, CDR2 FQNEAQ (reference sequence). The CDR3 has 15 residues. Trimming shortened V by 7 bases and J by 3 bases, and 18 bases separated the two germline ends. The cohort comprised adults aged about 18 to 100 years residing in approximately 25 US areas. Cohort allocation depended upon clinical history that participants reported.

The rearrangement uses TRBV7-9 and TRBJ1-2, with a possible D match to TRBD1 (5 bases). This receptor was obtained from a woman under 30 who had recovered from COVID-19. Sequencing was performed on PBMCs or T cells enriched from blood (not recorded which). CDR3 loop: CASTAAGSPYYGYTF. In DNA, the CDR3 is TGTGCCAGCACCGCAGCAGGGTCCCCCTACTATGGCTACACCTTC.